The 18 T cell receptor beta chains reported below all come from one sample, sequenced in a study of identical twins. A single record per CDR3 protein comes from TCRdb applying MiXCR to the 5' RACE reads. The table lists 450,000 to 650,000 distinct CDR3 sequences, around 9.6% of them singletons, with roughly 3.2% in the top ten. These same data were also listed under a study on yellow fever vaccine responses in identical twins.

Sequencing was carried out using PBMCs. All receptors derive from a woman aged 18-29 years in good health.

Many counts were recorded for this clonotype. The chain uses TRBV15 and TRBJ2-1, with TRBD1 matching over 9 bases. Germline assignment: CDR1 LNHNV and CDR2 YYDKDF (reference sequence). This CDR3 spans 14 amino acids. V trimming: 3 bases; J trimming: 3 bases; junction bases outside the gene matches: 0. DNA of the CDR3: TGTGCCACCAGCAGGGGACAGGGCTACAATGAGCAGTTCTTC. Its translation: CATSRGQGYNEQFF. The variable domain in full, with the rest retrieved from reference TRBV15 and TRBJ2-1, is DAMVIQNPRYQVTQFGKPVTLSCSQTLNHNVMYWYQQKSSQAPKLLFHYYDKDFNNEADTPDNFQSRRPNTSFCFLDIRSPGLGDTAMYLCATSRGQGYNEQFFGPGTRLTVL.

This clonotype was counted a few times. The chain joins TRBV5-1 to TRBJ1-5; D gene unclear. The CDR3 is 13 residues long. V was cut by 1 base and J by 5 bases, with 7 bases left in between. Germline CDR1 reads SGHRS; CDR2 reads YFSETQ. CDR3 loop: CASSLTGYQPQHF. Written as DNA, the CDR3 is TGCGCCAGCAGCTTGACGGGTTATCAGCCCCAGCATTTT.

Ten or more counts support this clonotype. This chain links TRBV9 with TRBJ2-6; D is perhaps TRBD1 (5 bases). The CDR3 spans 19 residues. Looked up from germline, CDR1 is SGDLS and CDR2 is YYNGEE. V lost 1 base and J lost 4, with 21 bases in between. As DNA, the CDR3 is TGTGCCAGCAGCGTATTCGCGACAGAAGCCCCAACCGGGGCCAACGTCCTGACTTTC. Translated, it gives CASSVFATEAPTGANVLTF.

This clonotype was detected only a few times. This chain connects TRBV11-2 to TRBJ2-3; TRBD1 might be the D (5 bases). The CDR3 is 13 residues long. Germline V gene data show CDR1 as SGHAT and CDR2 as FQNNGV. V dropped 2 bases and J dropped 4 bases, with 7 bases sitting between them. Here the CDR3 reads CASSLIRADTQYF. CDR3 sequence (DNA): TGTGCCAGCAGCTTAATCAGGGCAGATACGCAGTATTTT. Combining the CDR3 with reference TRBV11-2 and TRBJ2-3 gives the whole variable domain EAGVAQSPRYKIIEKRQSVAFWCNPISGHATLYWYQQILGQGPKLLIQFQNNGVVDDSQLPKDRFSAERLKGVDSTLKIQPAKLEDSAVYLCASSLIRADTQYFGPGTRLTVL.

There are a few counts of this clonotype. This rearrangement joins TRBV7-3 to TRBJ2-1; D is unclear. Germline V gene lookup returns CDR1 SGHTA and CDR2 FQGTGA. The CDR3 is made up of 16 amino acids. The V end was cut by 3 bases, the J end by 0 bases, with 12 bases between. CDR3 nucleotide sequence: TGTGCCAGCAGCTTGGGATTTTCCGACTCCTACAATGAGCAGTTCTTC. It translates to CASSLGFSDSYNEQFF.

The V and J genes are TRBV6-8 and TRBJ2-2, with no clear D. The length of the CDR3 is 17 residues. Germline lookup yields CDR1 MNHGY and CDR2 SAAAGT. Trimming removed 2 bases from V and 4 bases from J, with 17 bases in between. The DNA for the CDR3 is TGTGCCAGCAGTTACACCGGGCCCTCCCCGAGCACCGGGGAGCTGTTTTTT. It is translated as CASSYTGPSPSTGELFF.

This clonotype came up many times. J is TRBJ2-5 and V is TRBV20-1; possibly TRBD2 for D (5 bases). The CDR3 is 13 amino acids. Germline V lookup: CDR1 DFQATT, CDR2 SNEGSKA (reference sequence). The CDR3 sequence is CTGGGVGQETQYF. The CDR3 DNA reads TGCACCGGAGGAGGAGTTGGACAAGAGACCCAGTACTTC.

This clonotype was recorded a few times. The chain employs TRBV4-1 and TRBJ2-7; 7 positions match TRBD2. Trimming took 0 bases from V and 0 from J; bases not matched to a gene: 5. Per the germline V gene, CDR1 is MGHRA and CDR2 is YSYEKL. The CDR3 has 16 residues. The CDR3 spells CASSQESGISSYEQYF. In DNA, the CDR3 is TGCGCCAGCAGCCAAGAAAGCGGGATATCCTCCTACGAGCAGTACTTC.

This clonotype has a handful of counts. V is TRBV7-2 and J is TRBJ1-5, with no clear D. Germline CDR1 reads SGHTA; CDR2 reads FQGNSA. CDR3 length: 15 residues. The ends were cut back, 1 base at V and 6 bases at J, with 13 bases in the middle. Here the CDR3 reads CASSLGGLRTQPQHF. CDR3 nucleotides: TGTGCCAGCAGCTTAGGAGGCTTACGGACTCAGCCCCAGCATTTT.

The J gene is TRBJ2-7, the V gene TRBV29-1, with D hard to call. CDR1 and CDR2 from the germline V gene are SQVTM and ANQGSEA. Trimming shortened V by 2 bases and J by 7 bases, and 12 bases separated the two germline ends. This CDR3 comprises 12 residues. The CDR3 is CSVESATAEQYF. The CDR3, as DNA: TGCAGCGTTGAAAGTGCAACGGCGGAGCAGTACTTC.

The rearrangement links TRBV15 to TRBJ2-1, with 10 bases lining up with TRBD1. Germline-derived CDR1 and CDR2 are LNHNV and YYDKDF (reference sequence). There are 15 residues in the CDR3. Trimming cost V 2 bases and J 9 bases; bases outside gene matches: 7. The CDR3 sequence is CATSRSGTGAGEQFF. CDR3 DNA sequence: TGTGCCACCAGCAGATCCGGGACAGGGGCGGGTGAGCAGTTCTTC.

This clonotype was seen repeatedly, ten times or more. This rearrangement joins TRBV5-1 to TRBJ2-3; the D gene is possibly TRBD2 (5 bases). CDR1 and CDR2 (germline): SGHRS, YFSETQ. Between the trimmed V and J ends, which lost 1 base and 2 bases, there was a span of 23 bases. This CDR3 spans 19 amino acids. This chain's CDR3 is CASSLTTLFLGVHTDTQYF. In DNA, the CDR3 is TGCGCCAGCAGCTTGACCACTCTATTTTTGGGAGTACACACAGATACGCAGTATTTT.

The CDR3 DNA reads TGTGCCAGCAACTCCGGGACTAGACACGGACGGTTCTTC. It yields the protein CASNSGTRHGRFF. This rearrangement joins TRBV6-2 or TRBV6-3 to TRBJ2-1; 8 bases are a match to TRBD2. The CDR3 covers 13 residues. V shed 7 bases, J shed 15 bases, and the junction held 14 bases outside the gene matches. Germline-derived CDR1 and CDR2 are MNHEY and SVGEGT.

This clonotype turned up a few times. This chain uses TRBV3-1 with TRBJ2-1; D is ambiguous. Germline lookup yields CDR1 LGHDT and CDR2 YNNKEL (reference sequence). Trimming shortened V by 5 bases and J by 6 bases, and 20 bases separated the two germline ends. This CDR3 contains 16 residues. DNA for the CDR3: TGTGCCAGCAGCGAACGCTTGGGTAGAGTCGGCAATGAGCAGTTCTTC. Its protein is CASSERLGRVGNEQFF.

This clonotype has at least ten counts. This chain uses TRBV12-3 or TRBV12-4 with TRBJ2-2; D is possibly TRBD1 or TRBD2 (5 bases each). Deletions cut 6 bases from V and 3 bases from J, with 14 bases between. This CDR3 spans 15 amino acids. CDR3 sequence (DNA): TGTGCCAGCAGAAAGAAGGGGACGCACACCGGGGAGCTGTTTTTT. Encoded protein: CASRKKGTHTGELFF.

This clonotype was found many times. As DNA, the CDR3 is TGTGCCAGCACCAGGGATTCACAAGAGACCCAGTACTTC. The encoded protein is CASTRDSQETQYF. The rearrangement joins TRBV12-3 or TRBV12-4 to TRBJ2-5; D possibly corresponds to TRBD1 (5 bases). The CDR3 runs 13 residues. V lost 7 bases, J lost 2 bases, and 11 bases lay in between.

Many counts were recorded for this clonotype. J is TRBJ1-6 and V is TRBV4-1; 10 positions match TRBD1. Germline V gene data show CDR1 as MGHRA and CDR2 as YSYEKL. The CDR3 sequence is 16 residues long. The junction had 4 bases not matched to a gene; V was cut back by 1 base and J by 7 bases. The CDR3 region is CASSQVGTGDNSPLHF. The CDR3 DNA reads as TGCGCCAGCAGCCAAGTTGGGACAGGGGACAATTCACCCCTCCACTTT.

This clonotype appeared a few times. The gene calls are TRBV7-9 and TRBJ2-7; unclear D gene. The length of the CDR3 is 14 residues. In germline, CDR1 is SEHNR, CDR2 FQNEAQ (reference sequence). V lost 1 base, J lost 0 bases, and 7 bases lay in between. The CDR3 DNA follows: TGTGCCAGCAGCTTAGGTGAAAGCTCCTACGAGCAGTACTTC. Amino acid sequence: CASSLGESSYEQYF.